The clone carrying this T cell receptor (beta chain) was observed once. These data originate in a study of PD-L1 blockade in urothelial cancer. About the research overall: From 2014, patients received atezolizumab, given as 1,200 mg intravenously every 3 weeks. Enrolled patients had been treated previously with 0 to 3 chemotherapy regimens. The analyses of blood took place 3 weeks (second dose) and 6 weeks after treatment start.

Patients had locally advanced or metastatic urothelial carcinoma. Here immunoSEQ multiplex PCR was the method, and the copy in TCRdb shows in-frame clones only, minus some. Among 25,000 to 35,000 clones listed, 87% were seen once. Germline CDR1 and CDR2: LNHDA and SQIVND (reference sequence). Between the trimmed V and J ends, which lost 5 bases and 7 bases, there was a span of 17 bases. The CDR3 is 14 residues long. The TCR originated in a man aged 45-65 years with urothelial cancer. The specimen comprised PBMCs, sampled around atezolizumab (anti-PD-L1) treatment. V is TRBV19 and J is TRBJ1-1, with D possibly TRBD1 on 6 matching bases. CDR3 in amino acids: CASSATGTPHEAFF. CDR3 DNA sequence: TGTGCCAGTAGTGCTACCGGGACACCACATGAAGCTTTCTTT. Full variable domain (remainder filled in from reference TRBV19 and TRBJ1-1): DGGITQSPKYLFRKEGQNVTLSCEQNLNHDAMYWYRQDPGQGLRLIYYSQIVNDFQKGDIAEGYSVSREKKESFPLTVTSAQKNPTAFYLCASSATGTPHEAFFGQGTRLTVV.